A selection of T cell receptor beta chains follows, all from one sample in a study of OX40 agonist ivuxolimab in advanced cancers. The protocol was immunoSEQ multiplex PCR, while the TCRdb copy is restricted to in-frame clones and leaves out a portion. The sample yields around 110,000 clones, approximately 89% seen once. This material consisted of CD4+ or CD8+ T cells sorted from blood, taken in a trial of the OX40 agonist ivuxolimab. These TCRs come from an adult with an advanced solid tumor such as melanoma, head and neck, liver or kidney cancer. Each CDR3 is given with its conserved first and last residue. A D gene is named only where the DNA matches it firmly. Clone size is not always given. Where it is, it says once, few, many or a class for expanded clones.

j_call: TRBJ1-3
v_call: TRBV11-2
d_call: -
clone_size: -
cdr3_aa: CASSLDRVESSGNTIYF
cdr3_nt: TGTGCCAGCAGCTTAGATCGTGTCGAAAGCTCTGGAAACACCATATATTTT

j_call: TRBJ1-5
v_call: TRBV7-8
d_call: -
clone_size: -
cdr3_aa: CASSLDRNQPQHF
cdr3_nt: TGTGCCAGCAGCTTAGACAGAAATCAGCCCCAGCATTTT

j_call: TRBJ1-2
v_call: TRBV6-1
d_call: TRBD1
clone_size: -
cdr3_aa: CASSGTGGTNYGYTF
cdr3_nt: TGTGCCAGCAGTGGGACAGGGGGCACTAACTATGGCTACACCTTC

j_call: TRBJ2-6
v_call: TRBV7-2
d_call: -
clone_size: -
cdr3_aa: CASSLGVGSGANVLTF
cdr3_nt: TGTGCCAGCAGCTTAGGCGTGGGCTCTGGGGCCAACGTCCTGACTTTC

j_call: TRBJ2-1
v_call: TRBV27
d_call: -
clone_size: -
cdr3_aa: CASTANHEQFF
cdr3_nt: TGTGCCAGCACCGCAAACCATGAGCAGTTCTTC

j_call: TRBJ2-7
v_call: TRBV2
d_call: TRBD1
clone_size: -
cdr3_aa: CASSEVTGIYEQYF
cdr3_nt: TGTGCCAGCAGTGAAGTGACAGGGATCTACGAGCAGTACTTC

j_call: TRBJ1-1
v_call: TRBV5-1
d_call: TRBD1
clone_size: once
cdr3_aa: CASSLYASTGPKGLTEAFF
cdr3_nt: TGCGCCAGCAGCTTGTACGCATCGACAGGGCCTAAGGGACTCACTGAAGCTTTCTTT

j_call: TRBJ1-3
v_call: TRBV6-1
d_call: -
clone_size: -
cdr3_aa: CASSPQGYSGNTIYF
cdr3_nt: TGTGCCAGCAGTCCTCAGGGATACTCTGGAAACACCATATATTTT

j_call: TRBJ2-7
v_call: TRBV7-9
d_call: -
clone_size: -
cdr3_aa: CASSLNPHEQYF
cdr3_nt: TGTGCCAGCAGCTTAAATCCCCACGAGCAGTACTTC

j_call: TRBJ2-1
v_call: TRBV10-3
d_call: -
clone_size: -
cdr3_aa: CAISESYLSGSYNEQFF
cdr3_nt: TGTGCCATCAGTGAGTCCTACTTGAGCGGATCCTACAATGAGCAGTTCTTC

j_call: TRBJ2-1
v_call: TRBV5-6
d_call: TRBD2
clone_size: -
cdr3_aa: CASNPLWLAGGYNEQFF
cdr3_nt: TGTGCCAGCAACCCCCTCTGGCTAGCGGGTGGGTACAATGAGCAGTTCTTC

j_call: TRBJ2-1
v_call: TRBV4-1
d_call: TRBD2
clone_size: -
cdr3_aa: CASSQPGTSGSRNNEQFF
cdr3_nt: TGCGCCAGCAGCCAACCCGGGACTAGCGGGAGCCGCAACAATGAGCAGTTCTTC

j_call: TRBJ2-2
v_call: TRBV28
d_call: -
clone_size: -
cdr3_aa: CASQRASAGELFF
cdr3_nt: TGTGCCAGTCAAAGGGCCAGCGCCGGGGAGCTGTTTTTT

j_call: TRBJ2-7
v_call: TRBV2
d_call: -
clone_size: -
cdr3_aa: CASSSTGSYEQYF
cdr3_nt: TGTGCCAGCAGCTCGACAGGTTCCTACGAGCAGTACTTC

j_call: TRBJ2-5
v_call: TRBV5-1
d_call: TRBD2
clone_size: once
cdr3_aa: CASRDTSVETQYF
cdr3_nt: TGCGCCAGCAGAGATACTAGCGTAGAGACCCAGTACTTC

j_call: TRBJ2-2
v_call: TRBV12-1
d_call: -
clone_size: -
cdr3_aa: CASSFAGIGTGELFF
cdr3_nt: TGTGCCAGCAGCTTTGCAGGGATCGGCACCGGGGAGCTGTTTTTT

j_call: TRBJ1-6
v_call: TRBV7-2
d_call: -
clone_size: once
cdr3_aa: CASSLRPGYGVNNSPLHF
cdr3_nt: TGTGCCAGCAGCTTACGGCCCGGGTACGGAGTTAATAATTCACCCCTCCACTTT

j_call: TRBJ2-3
v_call: TRBV29-1
d_call: TRBD1
clone_size: -
cdr3_aa: CSVEGTGRGLATQYF
cdr3_nt: TGCAGCGTTGAAGGGACAGGTCGTGGCCTGGCTACGCAGTATTTT

j_call: TRBJ1-1
v_call: TRBV27
d_call: -
clone_size: -
cdr3_aa: CASSSRTVNTEAFF
cdr3_nt: TGTGCCAGCAGTTCTCGGACGGTGAACACTGAAGCTTTCTTT

j_call: TRBJ1-5
v_call: TRBV28
d_call: -
clone_size: -
cdr3_aa: CASSPGQPQPQHF
cdr3_nt: TGTGCCAGCAGCCCCGGACAACCTCAGCCCCAGCATTTT

j_call: TRBJ1-1
v_call: TRBV18
d_call: -
clone_size: -
cdr3_aa: CASSPSSGENTEAFF
cdr3_nt: TGTGCCAGCTCACCATCGTCAGGTGAGAACACTGAAGCTTTCTTT

j_call: TRBJ2-7
v_call: TRBV28
d_call: -
clone_size: -
cdr3_aa: CASSATATYEQYF
cdr3_nt: TGTGCCAGCAGTGCGACGGCGACCTACGAGCAGTACTTC

j_call: TRBJ1-2
v_call: TRBV5-4
d_call: TRBD1
clone_size: -
cdr3_aa: CASSLQAGQTLYGYTF
cdr3_nt: TGTGCCAGCAGCTTGCAGGCGGGACAGACTCTCTATGGCTACACCTTC

j_call: TRBJ1-5
v_call: TRBV19
d_call: -
clone_size: few
cdr3_aa: CASSLGGQSSNQPQHF
cdr3_nt: TGTGCCAGTAGTCTGGGGGGCCAGTCTAGCAATCAGCCCCAGCATTTT

j_call: TRBJ2-3
v_call: TRBV4-3
d_call: -
clone_size: once
cdr3_aa: CASSQDLLIGLAGTDTQYF
cdr3_nt: TGCGCCAGCAGCCAAGATTTACTGATAGGGCTAGCCGGCACAGATACGCAGTATTTT

j_call: TRBJ1-4
v_call: TRBV7-2
d_call: -
clone_size: -
cdr3_aa: CASSSSGINEKLFF
cdr3_nt: TGTGCCAGCAGCTCGTCAGGAATAAATGAAAAACTGTTTTTT

j_call: TRBJ2-7
v_call: TRBV6-5
d_call: -
clone_size: -
cdr3_aa: CASSYSMSRSSYEQYF
cdr3_nt: TGTGCCAGCAGTTACTCGATGTCTAGATCCTCCTACGAGCAGTACTTC

j_call: TRBJ2-1
v_call: TRBV6-6
d_call: -
clone_size: -
cdr3_aa: CASRGLTEQFF
cdr3_nt: TGTGCCAGCAGAGGGTTAACTGAGCAGTTCTTC

j_call: TRBJ2-1
v_call: TRBV19
d_call: TRBD2
clone_size: -
cdr3_aa: CASRANSAGAGNEQFF
cdr3_nt: TGTGCCAGTAGAGCTAACTCAGCGGGAGCGGGCAATGAGCAGTTCTTC

j_call: TRBJ2-5
v_call: TRBV10-2
d_call: TRBD2
clone_size: -
cdr3_aa: CASAFSGGQETQYF
cdr3_nt: TGCGCCAGCGCCTTTAGCGGGGGACAAGAGACCCAGTACTTC

j_call: TRBJ2-2
v_call: TRBV30
d_call: -
clone_size: -
cdr3_aa: CAWSVVAGELFF
cdr3_nt: TGTGCCTGGAGTGTAGTGGCCGGGGAGCTGTTTTTT